Presented here are 9 T cell receptor beta chains from one specimen sequenced in a study of blood T cell repertoires in COVID-19. Method: immunoSEQ multiplex PCR; TCRdb's copy keeps in-frame clones and lacks some. There are approximately 150,000 clones in the sample; more than 85% occur only once, and roughly 2% lies in the top ten. Input material: peripheral blood. The source is a woman aged 55 to 70 with COVID-19, enrolled during active disease.

The table lists this clone with a count of one. This rearrangement joins TRBV6-2 or TRBV6-3 to TRBJ2-1; D gene uncertain. Trimming shortened V by 5 bases and J by 0 bases, and 8 bases separated the two germline ends. The CDR3 runs 14 residues. Germline lookup yields CDR1 MNHEY and CDR2 SVGEGT. The CDR3 spells CASSTTSSYNEQFF. The CDR3 DNA reads TGTGCCAGCAGTACGACAAGCTCCTACAATGAGCAGTTCTTC.

The chain couples TRBV6-6 to TRBJ1-1; D gene uncertain. There are 13 residues in the CDR3. The germline gives CDR1 MNHNY, CDR2 SVGAGI (reference sequence). The V gene lost 5 bases and the J gene lost 1 base, with 8 bases spanning the gap. The chain's CDR3 is CASSPTANTEAFF. CDR3 bases: TGTGCCAGCAGTCCCACAGCGAACACTGAAGCTTTCTTT.

This sequence joins TRBV27 and TRBJ1-3; D unresolved. Between the trimmed V and J ends, which lost 5 bases and 0 bases, there was a span of 8 bases. CDR3 size: 14 residues. Germline V CDR1 and CDR2: MNHEY, SMNVEV (reference sequence). CDR3 bases: TGTGCCAGCAGTGAAAGGAGCTCTGGAAACACCATATATTTT. Its translation is CASSERSSGNTIYF.

This chain connects TRBV2 to TRBJ1-2; 11 bases map to TRBD1. CDR1 and CDR2 from the germline V gene are SNHLY and FYNNEI. The CDR3 is 14 amino acids. The junction had 5 bases not matched to a gene; V was cut back by 4 bases and J by 7 bases. CDR3 protein: CASSGLGTGGGYTF. CDR3 coding DNA: TGTGCCAGCAGTGGACTGGGGACAGGGGGTGGCTACACCTTC.

CDR3 sequence reads: CASTLGQDNSPLHF. The CDR3 DNA reads TGTGCCAGTACCCTGGGACAGGATAATTCACCCCTCCACTTT. The chain employs TRBV19 and TRBJ1-6; the match to TRBD1 covers 8 bases. The CDR3 spans 14 residues. The germline CDR1 and CDR2 sequences are LNHDA and SQIVND (reference sequence). The junction had 4 bases not matched to a gene; V was cut back by 7 bases and J by 5 bases.

The V gene is TRBV7-2, the J gene TRBJ2-3; TRBD2 is a possible D gene (6 bases). CDR1 is SGHTA, CDR2 FQGNSA, per germline. Trimming took off 3 bases at V and 2 bases at J, with 9 bases between the two ends. The CDR3 runs 14 residues. CDR3 in amino acids: CASSFGGFTDTQYF. The CDR3 DNA follows: TGTGCCAGCAGCTTCGGGGGTTTCACAGATACGCAGTATTTT.

This rearrangement joins TRBV11-2 to TRBJ1-2; TRBD1 aligns across 7 bases. The V segment lost 0 bases and the J segment 3 bases; nucleotides outside the gene matches: 4. This CDR3 is 15 amino acids long. Germline CDR1 and CDR2: SGHAT and FQNNGV. In DNA form, the CDR3 reads TGTGCCAGCAGCTTAGATACAGGGGCCTACTATGGCTACACCTTC. It codes for CASSLDTGAYYGYTF.

The chain is built from TRBV5-1 and TRBJ2-2; TRBD1 aligns across 7 bases. CDR1 and CDR2 (germline): SGHRS, YFSETQ. The CDR3 has 16 residues. J gave up 0 bases and V 2 bases, and 4 bases lay outside the gene matches. Here the CDR3 DNA reads TGCGCCAGCAGCTTACAGGGGTTCGCGAACACCGGGGAGCTGTTTTTT. Its protein product is CASSLQGFANTGELFF.

The rearrangement links TRBV7-2 to TRBJ2-3; the D is unclear. This CDR3 has 15 amino acids. CDR1 and CDR2 (germline): SGHTA, FQGNSA. The V end was cut by 3 bases, the J end by 5 bases, with 15 bases between. CDR3 in DNA: TGTGCCAGCAGCTTCGTGGTGAGCGCCGTAGATACGCAGTATTTT. This codes for CASSFVVSAVDTQYF.